This passage covers 20 T cell receptor beta chains from one sample sequenced in a study of low-dose radiotherapy and immunotherapy resistance in tumors. First-strand cDNA relied on TRAV- and TRBV-specific primers spanning alpha and beta chains. Amplification, which lasted 20 PCR cycles, used a constant-region primer and V-primer adapter to amplify TCRs. TCRdb re-called the reads with MiXCR, one entry per CDR3 protein. In the table there are about 100,000 distinct CDR3 sequences, less than 25% of which are singletons. The sample's time point: after trial treatment. Treatment indicated: LDRT plus nivolumab, ipilimumab, low-dose cyclophosphamide and aspirin (RACIN trial). Sequences were derived from PBMCs, sampled after low-dose radiotherapy plus immunotherapy. Receptor source: a male donor with prostate cancer.

This clonotype has at least ten counts. The chain is built from TRBV5-1 and TRBJ2-5, with 8 bases matching TRBD1. Trimming took 4 bases from V and 0 from J; bases not matched to a gene: 14. This CDR3 contains 18 residues. Per germline, CDR1 SGHRS and CDR2 YFSETQ. The CDR3 DNA reads as TGCGCCAGCAGCCTGGACAGGGTGACGCAGTTACACCAAGAGACCCAGTACTTC. It encodes CASSLDRVTQLHQETQYF.

This clonotype was counted ten times or more. The chain combines TRBV7-2 with TRBJ2-7; weak D call: TRBD2 (5 bases). Trimming pared 0 bases from V and 3 bases from J, leaving 6 bases between. This CDR3 contains 13 residues. Germline-derived CDR1 and CDR2 are SGHTA and FQGNSA. DNA of the CDR3: TGTGCCAGCAGCTTAGCCGGGGACTACGAGCAGTACTTC. Protein sequence: CASSLAGDYEQYF.

The sample holds many counts of this clonotype. The chain links TRBV18 to TRBJ2-3; TRBD2 matches 8 bases. This CDR3 is 14 amino acids long. Germline V gene sequence: CDR1 KGHSH, CDR2 LQKENI. The V segment lost 5 bases and the J segment 4 bases; nucleotides outside the gene matches: 5. CDR3 coding DNA: TGTGCCAGCTCAGGGACTAGTGACGCAGATACGCAGTATTTT. Translating gives CASSGTSDADTQYF.

This clonotype was seen repeatedly, ten times or more. V gene TRBV10-3 combines with J gene TRBJ2-7; no reliable D call. Germline CDR1 ENHRY, CDR2 SYGVKD. Trimming left V 10 bases short and J 6 bases short, with 13 bases between. This CDR3 has 11 residues. The CDR3 DNA is TGTGCCACGTCCTGGGAATTCGAGCAGTACTTC. Its protein product is CATSWEFEQYF.

This clonotype was seen repeatedly, ten times or more. The V gene is TRBV7-9, the J gene TRBJ1-1; D perhaps matches TRBD1 (6 bases). V was clipped by 5 bases and J by 1 base, with 17 bases between them. The germline V gene has CDR1 SEHNR and CDR2 FQNEAQ (reference sequence). The CDR3 is 16 residues long. The CDR3 DNA reads TGTGCCAGCAGCATACCTCAGGGGTGGGAGAACACTGAAGCTTTCTTT. Its translation is CASSIPQGWENTEAFF.

This clonotype has ten or more counts. This sequence joins TRBV5-6 and TRBJ2-5, with 7 bases aligning to TRBD1. V was pared by 2 bases and J by 6 bases, with 1 base of the junction left unmatched. CDR1 and CDR2 from the germline V gene are SGHDT and YYEEEE. The CDR3 runs 12 residues. The CDR3 is CASSLQGQTQYF. As DNA, the CDR3 is TGTGCCAGCAGCTTACAGGGGCAGACCCAGTACTTC.

The chain carries TRBV4-1 and TRBJ2-2, with 12 nucleotides matching TRBD1. Germline V CDR1 and CDR2: MGHRA, YSYEKL. This CDR3 spans 13 amino acids. With 6 bases clipped from V and 9 bases from J, the junction kept 2 bases outside the gene matches. The CDR3 DNA reads as TGCGCCAGCAGGGGGACAGGGGGCTGGGAGCTGTTTTTT. This sequence encodes CASRGTGGWELFF.

This clonotype occurred a few times. This chain links TRBV5-6 with TRBJ1-5, with unresolved D. V was shortened by 4 bases and J by 0 bases, with 11 bases between the two germline ends. This CDR3 has 15 residues. Germline V lookup: CDR1 SGHDT, CDR2 YYEEEE. CDR3 in amino acids: CASSTNEYSNQPQHF. For the CDR3, the DNA is TGTGCCAGCAGCACGAACGAGTATAGCAATCAGCCCCAGCATTTT.

This clonotype was seen many times. The chain recombines TRBV6-1 with TRBJ1-1; D not certain. With 1 base removed from V and 1 base from J, the gap between germline ends came to 10 bases. The CDR3 loop spans 15 amino acids. CDR1 and CDR2 (germline): MNHNS, SASEGT. As DNA, the CDR3 is TGTGCCAGCAGTGAAGTCTACGGGAGGAACACTGAAGCTTTCTTT. This codes for CASSEVYGRNTEAFF.

This clonotype has ten or more counts. The V and J genes are TRBV11-2 and TRBJ2-2; 10 bases agree with TRBD1. The CDR3 has 15 amino acids. Germline values: CDR1 SGHAT, CDR2 FQNNGV. With V trimmed by 3 bases and J by 6 bases, 4 bases remained unmatched. CDR3 loop: CASSFGTGVPGELFF. The DNA of the CDR3 is TGTGCCAGCAGCTTCGGGACAGGGGTTCCCGGGGAGCTGTTTTTT.

With respect to this clonotype: A far larger clone is one base from this, pointing to a likely read error. This chain connects TRBV7-2 to TRBJ2-1; TRBD1 agrees at 7 bases. The J call may be mistaken, given a closer DNA end match to TRBJ2-7. Germline V gene lookup returns CDR1 SGHTA and CDR2 FQGNSA. CDR3 length: 15 amino acids. In DNA, the CDR3 is TGTGCCAGCAGCCAGGGGGAGAGCTCCTACAATGAGCAGTACTTC. Encoded protein: CASSQGESSYNEQYF.

In this sample, this clonotype turned up many times. The V and J genes are TRBV10-3 and TRBJ2-7; 7 positions agree with TRBD1. The J segment lost 2 bases and the V segment lost 5 bases, leaving 6 bases of the junction unmatched. This CDR3 is built from 14 residues. Germline loops: CDR1 ENHRY, CDR2 SYGVKD. CDR3 in amino acids: CAISKGQLAYEQYF. CDR3 in DNA: TGTGCCATCAGTAAGGGACAGCTTGCCTACGAGCAGTACTTC.

This clonotype was counted at least ten times. Written as DNA, the CDR3 is TGTGCCAGCAATTCCGTCGACAGGCGATACGAGCAGTACTTC. Translated, it gives CASNSVDRRYEQYF. V gene TRBV6-6 combines with J gene TRBJ2-7; maybe TRBD1 (6 bases). Germline V gives CDR1 MNHNY, CDR2 SVGAGI (reference sequence). The germline V and J ends were trimmed by 7 bases and 4 bases, with 17 bases remaining between them. The CDR3 length is 14 residues.

This clonotype was detected ten times or more. CDR3: CASSQGRAGTAYNEQFF. The CDR3 bases are TGCGCCAGCAGCCAAGGCCGAGCGGGGACAGCCTACAATGAGCAGTTCTTC. The rearrangement links TRBV4-3 to TRBJ2-1; D is perhaps TRBD1 or TRBD2 (7 bases each). Germline CDR1 and CDR2: LGHNA and YSLEER. Between the trimmed V and J ends, which lost 1 base and 2 bases, there was a span of 15 bases. The CDR3 covers 17 residues.

As to this clonotype: It differs at one base from a far larger clone, so likely a read error. The gene calls are TRBV5-8 and TRBJ2-7, with D tentatively TRBD1 (7 bases). Per the germline V gene, CDR1 is SGHTS and CDR2 is YDEGEE. The CDR3 consists of 12 residues. The CDR3: CASSSGGGEKYF. The CDR3 bases are TGTGCCAGCAGCTCCGGAGGGGGCGAGAAGTACTTC.

This rearrangement joins TRBV29-1 to TRBJ1-1, with D tentatively TRBD1 (6 bases). Germline V gene lookup returns CDR1 SQVTM and CDR2 ANQGSEA. V was clipped by 7 bases and J by 1 base, with 28 bases between them. This CDR3 is built from 18 residues. CDR3 sequence (DNA): TGCAGCGCTGAGGGGGAACGGGTCCGCCCAAGTGAGAACACTGAAGCTTTCTTT. Translating gives CSAEGERVRPSENTEAFF.

This clonotype was found many times. The chain combines TRBV30 with TRBJ2-7, with 10 bases aligning to TRBD1. Trimming at V came to 4 bases and at J to 2 bases, leaving 8 bases not matched to a gene. Germline loops: CDR1 GTSNPN, CDR2 SVGIG (reference sequence). The CDR3 spans 15 residues. The CDR3, as DNA: TGTGCCTGGACCCCTCGGGACAGGGGAACCTACGAGCAGTACTTC. It encodes CAWTPRDRGTYEQYF.

This clonotype was detected many times. The CDR3 DNA is TGCGCCAGCAGTCACATAACGTTCCGGAACACTGAAGCTTTCTTT. Translating gives CASSHITFRNTEAFF. The J gene is TRBJ1-1, the V gene TRBV4-1; D unclear. CDR3 length: 15 amino acids. V shed 6 bases and J shed 1 base, with 15 bases lying between them. Germline CDR1 is MGHRA and CDR2 is YSYEKL.

V usage is TRBV19 and J usage is TRBJ2-4; 9 nucleotides line up with TRBD2. CDR1 LNHDA and CDR2 SQIVND come from the germline V gene (reference sequence). The CDR3 is 16 amino acids. V lost 6 bases and J lost 3; bases outside the gene matches: 9. CDR3 in amino acids: CASSPRGGSYKNIQYF. The CDR3 DNA follows: TGTGCCAGTAGCCCGCGGGGGGGATCTTACAAAAACATTCAGTACTTC.

This clonotype has ten or more counts. The chain employs TRBV4-3 and TRBJ2-5; 13 bases fit TRBD2. This CDR3 comprises 19 residues. Germline V gene data show CDR1 as LGHNA and CDR2 as YSLEER. With 4 bases clipped from V and 0 bases from J, the junction kept 11 bases outside the gene matches. CDR3 region: CASSLPPGLAGHYQETQYF. CDR3 nucleotides: TGCGCCAGCAGCCTCCCGCCGGGACTAGCGGGGCACTACCAAGAGACCCAGTACTTC.